The present TCR beta chain was sequenced within a study of T cells in Graves' hyperthyroidism and ophthalmopathy. Study outcomes and limitations: Most clonotypes that expanded in the thyroid above 0.001 also showed up in blood.

Researchers amplified the TCR beta CDR3 regions from RNA transcripts. When the TCR CDR3 underwent first-round RT-PCR, the HTBI primer set was used. TCRdb called the multiplex PCR reads again in MiXCR, with one record for every CDR3 protein. This table has around 300,000 distinct CDR3 sequences, roughly 15% appearing once. In its sample, this clonotype was seen many times. The antigen remains undetermined. Germline CDR1 and CDR2: SEHNR and FQNEAQ (reference sequence). The CDR3 length is 16 residues. V lost 4 bases and J lost 6; bases outside the gene matches: 9. This receptor was taken from a woman aged 50 to 60 with Graves' hyperthyroidism that later progressed to Graves' ophthalmopathy. The sample taken for sequencing was blood. This rearrangement joins TRBV7-9 to TRBJ1-5, with TRBD1 identical over 10 bases. The CDR3 DNA reads as TGTGCCAGCAGCTCTTCCGGGACAGGGGTTGGTCAGCCCCAGCATTTT. It codes for CASSSSGTGVGQPQHF.